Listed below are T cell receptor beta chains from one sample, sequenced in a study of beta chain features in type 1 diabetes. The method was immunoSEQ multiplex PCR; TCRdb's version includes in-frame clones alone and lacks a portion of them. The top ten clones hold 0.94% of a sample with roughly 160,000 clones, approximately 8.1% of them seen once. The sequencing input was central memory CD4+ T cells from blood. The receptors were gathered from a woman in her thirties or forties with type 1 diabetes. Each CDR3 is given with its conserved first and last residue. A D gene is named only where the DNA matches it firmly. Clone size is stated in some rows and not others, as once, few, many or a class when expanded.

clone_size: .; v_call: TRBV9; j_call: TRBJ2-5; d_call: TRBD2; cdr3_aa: CASSVRDYQETQYF; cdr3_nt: TGTGCCAGCAGCGTCCGGGACTATCAAGAGACCCAGTACTTC
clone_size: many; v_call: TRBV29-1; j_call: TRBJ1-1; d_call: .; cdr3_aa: CSVRGNTEAFF; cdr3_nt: TGCAGCGTTCGGGGGAACACTGAAGCTTTCTTT
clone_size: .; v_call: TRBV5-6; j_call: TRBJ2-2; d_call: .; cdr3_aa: CASSQDIMNTGELFF; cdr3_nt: TGTGCCAGCAGCCAAGACATTATGAACACCGGGGAGCTGTTTTTT
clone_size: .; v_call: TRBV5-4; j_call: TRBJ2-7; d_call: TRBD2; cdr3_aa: CASSQSGGYEQYF; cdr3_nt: TGTGCCAGCAGTCAGAGCGGGGGCTACGAGCAGTACTTC
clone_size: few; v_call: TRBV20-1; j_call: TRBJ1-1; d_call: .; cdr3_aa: CSAPQGAAFF; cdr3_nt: TGCAGTGCGCCTCAGGGTGCTGCTTTCTTT
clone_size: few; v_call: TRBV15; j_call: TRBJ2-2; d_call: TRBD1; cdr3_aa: CATSTGTGGLTGELFF; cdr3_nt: TGTGCCACCAGCACGGGGACAGGGGGCCTCACCGGGGAGCTGTTTTTT
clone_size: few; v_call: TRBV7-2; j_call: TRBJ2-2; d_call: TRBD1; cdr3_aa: CASSDRQGGTGELFF; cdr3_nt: TGTGCCAGCAGCGACAGACAGGGTGGAACCGGGGAGCTGTTTTTT
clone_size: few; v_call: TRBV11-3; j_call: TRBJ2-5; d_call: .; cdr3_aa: CASSLDGASEETQYF; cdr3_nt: TGTGCCAGCAGCTTAGATGGGGCGAGCGAAGAGACCCAGTACTTC
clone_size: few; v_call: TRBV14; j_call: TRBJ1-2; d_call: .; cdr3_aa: CASSQGGWGYTF; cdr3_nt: TGTGCCAGCAGCCAAGGAGGTTGGGGCTACACCTTC
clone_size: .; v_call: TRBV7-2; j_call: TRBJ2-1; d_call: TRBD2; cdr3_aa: CASRTSGKDEQFF; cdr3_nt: TGTGCCAGCCGGACTAGCGGGAAGGATGAGCAGTTCTTC
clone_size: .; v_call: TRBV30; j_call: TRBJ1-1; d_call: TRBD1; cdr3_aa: CAWSGDRYTEAFF; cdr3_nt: TGTGCCTGGAGTGGGGACAGATACACTGAAGCTTTCTTT
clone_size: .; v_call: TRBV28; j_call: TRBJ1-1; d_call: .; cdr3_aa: CASVSGGSNTEAFF; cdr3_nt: TGTGCCAGCGTGTCAGGAGGATCCAACACTGAAGCTTTCTTT
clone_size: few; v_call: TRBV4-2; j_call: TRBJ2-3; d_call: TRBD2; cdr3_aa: CASSQDTSGLSDTQYF; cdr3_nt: TGTGCCAGCAGCCAAGACACTTCGGGACTATCAGATACGCAGTATTTT
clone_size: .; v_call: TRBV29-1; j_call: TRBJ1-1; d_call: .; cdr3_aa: CSVEVTGHATEAFF; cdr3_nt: TGCAGCGTTGAAGTAACGGGTCACGCCACTGAAGCTTTCTTT
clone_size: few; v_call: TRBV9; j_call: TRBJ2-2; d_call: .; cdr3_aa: CASSVVGVGTGELFF; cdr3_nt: TGTGCCAGCAGCGTAGTAGGGGTCGGAACCGGGGAGCTGTTTTTT
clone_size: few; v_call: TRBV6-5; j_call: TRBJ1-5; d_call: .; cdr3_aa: CASRLQGDQPQHF; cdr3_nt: TGTGCCAGCAGGCTACAGGGAGATCAGCCCCAGCATTTT
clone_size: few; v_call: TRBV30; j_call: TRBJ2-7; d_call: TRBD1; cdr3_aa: CAWTGQGVHEQYF; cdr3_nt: TGTGCCTGGACGGGACAGGGGGTCCACGAGCAGTACTTC
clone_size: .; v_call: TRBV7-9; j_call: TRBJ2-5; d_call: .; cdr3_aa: CASTSRETQYF; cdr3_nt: TGTGCCAGCACCTCGAGGGAGACCCAGTACTTC
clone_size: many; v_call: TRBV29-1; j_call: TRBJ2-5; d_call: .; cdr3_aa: CSVEGGGQETQYF; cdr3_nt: TGCAGCGTTGAAGGGGGCGGCCAAGAGACCCAGTACTTC
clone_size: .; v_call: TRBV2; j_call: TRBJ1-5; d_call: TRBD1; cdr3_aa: CASKDRGQSNQPQHF; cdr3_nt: TGTGCCAGCAAGGACAGGGGGCAGAGCAATCAGCCCCAGCATTTT
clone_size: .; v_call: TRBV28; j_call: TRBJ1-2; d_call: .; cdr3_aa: CASSRSDGYTF; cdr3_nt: TGTGCCAGCAGTCGAAGCGATGGCTACACCTTC
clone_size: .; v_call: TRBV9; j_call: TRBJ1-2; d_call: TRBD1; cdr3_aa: CASSGRRGTGTNYGYTF; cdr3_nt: TGTGCCAGCAGCGGCCGGCGAGGGACAGGGACCAACTATGGCTACACCTTC